This T cell receptor beta chain came from a study of blood T cells in healthy people across ages. Study-wide background: The capture of about one barcoded beta molecule per two T cells was achieved by template switching.

Peripheral blood from each donor was collected in a volume of about 10 milliliters. This CDR3 has 14 residues. From germline, CDR1 is DFQATT and CDR2 SNEGSKA (reference sequence). V gave up 0 bases and J gave up 6 bases, with 15 bases separating them. Study-wide results and limits: More naive CD4+ cells and higher diversity marked long-lived donors relative to aged donors.

A second PCR, run for roughly 7 to 11 cycles, used a sample-barcoded 5' primer plus a J-beta primer mix. Via MiXCR, TCRdb re-called the 5' RACE reads, giving one row per CDR3 protein. Of some 930,000 distinct CDR3 sequences detected, about 29% appear once; the ten largest clones hold 10% to 13%. A remark on this clonotype: Its antigen is not identified.

The same data also went into a second study, on T cells of mothers and their children.

This chain connects TRBV20-1 to TRBJ2-7; perhaps TRBD1 as D (5 bases). The sample was blood. The receptor comes from a woman aged 40-49 years in good health. The CDR3 reads CSARDRVLWSEQYF. CDR3 DNA sequence: TGCAGTGCTAGAGACAGGGTTTTGTGGTCCGAGCAGTACTTC.